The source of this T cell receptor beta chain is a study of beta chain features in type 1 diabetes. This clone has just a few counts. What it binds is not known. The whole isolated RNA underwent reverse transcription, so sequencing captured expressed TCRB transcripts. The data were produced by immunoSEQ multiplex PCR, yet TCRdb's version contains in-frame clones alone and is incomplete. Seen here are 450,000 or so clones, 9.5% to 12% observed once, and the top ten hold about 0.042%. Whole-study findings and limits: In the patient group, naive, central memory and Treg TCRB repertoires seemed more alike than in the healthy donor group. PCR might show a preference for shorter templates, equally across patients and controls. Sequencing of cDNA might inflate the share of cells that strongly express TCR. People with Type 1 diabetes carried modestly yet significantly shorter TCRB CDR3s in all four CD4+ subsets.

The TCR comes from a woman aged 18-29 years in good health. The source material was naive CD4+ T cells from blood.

This CDR3 reads CASSSWDSHEQFF. The CDR3 nucleotides read TGTGCCAGCAGCTCTTGGGACTCCCATGAGCAGTTCTTC. This chain connects TRBV9 to TRBJ2-1; possible D gene TRBD2, 6 bases. The germline V gene encodes CDR1 SGDLS and CDR2 YYNGEE. This CDR3 spans 13 amino acids. Trimming shortened V by 4 bases and J by 8 bases, and 13 bases separated the two germline ends.